The 10 T cell receptor beta chains below were found in one sample sequenced in a study of blood T cell repertoires in COVID-19 (TCRdb year 2020). The library came from the immunoSEQ multiplex PCR assay. The table comes from immuneACCESS by way of TCRdb, which keeps in-frame sequences with V and J called. Part of the clones is missing from these tables; in studies checked, under half for an unresolved V gene and the rest for unknown reasons. This sample has about 29,000 clones in its table, and roughly 90% of those were observed once. The top ten constitute roughly 3.5% of the sample. Sequenced sample: peripheral blood. The receptor source for this set is a human donor in a cohort sampled during active COVID-19.

The genes are TRBV12-2 and TRBJ1-2; the table's D gene call, TRBD1, was not cross checked with the DNA. TRBV12-2 constitutes a pseudogene. There are 16 residues in the CDR3. The CDR3 nucleotides read TGTGCAAGTCGCTTAGCCCCGACAGGGGAGGGCTATGGCTACACCTTC. Protein sequence: CASRLAPTGEGYGYTF.

The chain links TRBV24-1 to TRBJ2-3, with a weak D call TRBD2 (7 bases). The ends were cut back, 4 bases at V and 4 bases at J, with 17 bases in the middle. The CDR3 has 16 residues. The germline V gene has CDR1 KGHDR and CDR2 SFDVKD. The CDR3 sequence: CATSENGGGASDTQYF. The CDR3 nucleotides are TGTGCCACCAGTGAGAATGGAGGGGGGGCCTCAGATACGCAGTATTTT.

V is TRBV7-9 and J is TRBJ2-7, with a possible D match to TRBD2 (5 bases). The CDR3 has 15 residues. Germline lookup yields CDR1 SEHNR and CDR2 FQNEAQ (reference sequence). With 4 bases removed from V and 4 bases from J, the gap between germline ends came to 17 bases. This CDR3 reads CASSSNGVGSYEQYF. The CDR3 DNA reads as TGTGCCAGCAGCTCAAACGGGGTTGGGTCTTACGAGCAGTACTTC.

This chain joins TRBV7-9 and TRBJ1-1, with 7 positions matching TRBD1. The germline V gene has CDR1 SEHNR and CDR2 FQNEAQ (reference sequence). Trimming removed 8 bases from V and 4 bases from J; junction bases left unmatched: 1. This CDR3 has 11 amino acids. CDR3: CASDRATEAFF. CDR3 coding DNA: TGTGCCAGCGACAGGGCCACTGAAGCTTTCTTT.

The chain employs TRBV10-2 and TRBJ1-1; a possible D gene is TRBD1 (6 bases). V was clipped by 3 bases and J by 1 base, with 18 bases between them. Germline CDR1 is WSHSY and CDR2 is SAAADI. The CDR3 consists of 17 residues. CDR3 region: CASSDHRTVASNTEAFF. In nucleotides, the CDR3 is TGCGCCAGCAGTGATCATAGGACAGTCGCTTCGAACACTGAAGCTTTCTTT.

The chain links TRBV28 to TRBJ2-7, with 10 bases lining up with TRBD2. This CDR3 comprises 13 residues. V lost 6 bases to trimming and J lost 4 bases; unmatched junction nucleotides: 3. Germline CDR1 reads MDHEN; CDR2 reads SYDVKM. The CDR3 spells CASRLAGPYEQYF. CDR3 nucleotide sequence: TGTGCCAGCAGACTAGCGGGGCCGTACGAGCAGTACTTC.

The rearrangement uses TRBV3-1 (or the pseudogene TRBV3-2) and TRBJ1-5; D ambiguous. The V end lost 4 bases, the J end lost 4 bases, and 5 bases lay between the germline ends. Germline V gene data show CDR1 as LGHDT and CDR2 as YNNKEL (reference sequence). This CDR3 contains 12 residues. The CDR3 DNA follows: TGTGCCAGCAGCCTTAATAATCAGCCCCAGCATTTT. Amino acids: CASSLNNQPQHF.

This clone has only one observation. V and J are TRBV5-4 and TRBJ2-3; TRBD2 agrees at 15 bases. The CDR3 consists of 17 residues. The V gene's germline CDR1 is SGHNT and CDR2 YYREEE (reference sequence). V was pared by 4 bases and J by 4 bases, with 7 bases of the junction left unmatched. CDR3 DNA: TGTGCCAGCAGCCGTGGACTAGCGGGGGGGCCGGCAGATACGCAGTATTTT. It is translated as CASSRGLAGGPADTQYF.

The V gene is TRBV5-4, the J gene TRBJ2-1; D perhaps matches TRBD2 (5 bases). The CDR3 runs to 16 residues. Trimming removed 5 bases from V and 2 bases from J, with 17 bases in between. Germline assignment: CDR1 SGHNT and CDR2 YYREEE (reference sequence). CDR3 residues: CASSPPRSGPYNEQFF. CDR3 sequence (DNA): TGTGCCAGCAGTCCGCCACGGAGCGGTCCCTACAATGAGCAGTTCTTC. The full variable domain, with the rest looked up from reference TRBV5-4 and TRBJ2-1, is ETGVTQSPTHLIKTRGQQVTLRCSSQSGHNTVSWYQQALGQGPQFIFQYYREEENGRGNFPPRFSGLQFPNYSSELNVNALELDDSALYLCASSPPRSGPYNEQFFGPGTRLTVL.

This clone was found a few times. The CDR3 region is CASSSHRGRPGEAFF. The CDR3 DNA is TGTGCCAGCAGCAGCCACAGGGGGCGCCCCGGTGAAGCTTTCTTT. This rearrangement joins TRBV7-8 to TRBJ1-1; 9 nucleotides agree with TRBD1. The V gene end was trimmed by 5 bases and the J gene end by 7 bases; junction bases not matched to a gene: 11. CDR3 size: 15 residues. The germline CDR1 and CDR2 sequences are SGHVS and FQNEAQ.